These 14 T cell receptor beta chains were all obtained from the same sample, sequenced in a study of shared clonotypes between healthy human individuals. The method was immunoSEQ multiplex PCR; TCRdb's version includes in-frame clones alone and lacks a portion of them. The repertoire has millions of clones, over 90% of them found once; the top ten carry about 0.39%. Sequences were obtained from naive CD4+ T cells from PBMCs. Subset here: CD45RA+ positively selected. The receptors stem from a man aged 18 to 30 in good health. Some clones in this sample may be carry-over from other donors' samples.

The chain recombines TRBV27 with TRBJ2-1, with 11 bases matching TRBD2. CDR1 and CDR2 (germline): MNHEY, SMNVEV (reference sequence). The CDR3 is 17 amino acids. Trimming cost V 3 bases and J 6 bases; bases outside gene matches: 10. The chain's CDR3 is CASSFILAGGPSNEQFF. As DNA, the CDR3 is TGTGCCAGCAGTTTCATTCTAGCGGGAGGTCCGAGCAATGAGCAGTTCTTC.

The chain uses TRBV5-1 and TRBJ2-5; D uncertain. The germline CDR1 and CDR2 sequences are SGHRS and YFSETQ. CDR3 length: 15 residues. V dropped 0 bases and J dropped 1 base, with 10 bases sitting between them. The CDR3, as DNA: TGCGCCAGCAGCTTGGCCTTAGGGCCCCAAGAGACCCAGTACTTC. Its protein is CASSLALGPQETQYF.

The gene calls are TRBV5-1 and TRBJ1-1, with TRBD1 identical over 9 bases. Germline V lookup: CDR1 SGHRS, CDR2 YFSETQ. There are 16 residues in the CDR3. V shed 0 bases, J shed 1 base, and the junction held 4 bases outside the gene matches. CDR3 loop: CASSLGGTGPNTEAFF. The CDR3 DNA reads TGCGCCAGCAGCTTGGGGGGGACAGGGCCGAACACTGAAGCTTTCTTT. Full variable domain (outside the CDR3, taken from reference TRBV5-1 and TRBJ1-1): KAGVTQTPRYLIKTRGQQVTLSCSPISGHRSVSWYQQTPGQGLQFLFEYFSETQRNKGNFPGRFSGRQFSNSRSEMNVSTLELGDSALYLCASSLGGTGPNTEAFFGQGTRLTVV.

This clone was observed a single time. The chain uses TRBV19 and TRBJ2-6; D call uncertain. The V end was cut by 8 bases, the J end by 2 bases, with 10 bases between. CDR1 is LNHDA, CDR2 SQIVND, per germline (reference sequence). The CDR3 sequence is 14 residues long. As DNA, the CDR3 is TGTGCCAGTGGGGTGGGAACTGGGGCCAACGTCCTGACTTTC. Its protein is CASGVGTGANVLTF.

This sequence joins TRBV19 and TRBJ2-1, with D possibly TRBD1 on 6 matching bases. Germline-derived CDR1 and CDR2 are LNHDA and SQIVND (reference sequence). The CDR3 has 15 residues. V gave up 11 bases and J gave up 7 bases, with 24 bases separating them. The CDR3 protein is CAPNTDRRLENEQFF. The CDR3, as DNA: TGTGCCCCTAATACTGACAGGAGACTTGAGAATGAGCAGTTCTTC.

This sequence joins TRBV7-2 and TRBJ1-1; no reliable D call. The CDR3 loop spans 14 amino acids. Germline assignment: CDR1 SGHTA and CDR2 FQGNSA. The V gene lost 3 bases and the J gene lost 5 bases, with 13 bases spanning the gap. The CDR3 DNA reads as TGTGCCAGCAGCTTTGAAGTAGTGGGAACTGAAGCTTTCTTT. It encodes CASSFEVVGTEAFF.

The V gene is TRBV9, the J gene TRBJ2-1; D gene uncertain. V dropped 0 bases and J dropped 7 bases, with 11 bases sitting between them. Per the germline V gene, CDR1 is SGDLS and CDR2 is YYNGEE. The length of the CDR3 is 14 residues. CDR3 sequence: CASSVAITVNEQFF. The CDR3 DNA sequence: TGTGCCAGCAGCGTAGCCATTACCGTTAATGAGCAGTTCTTC. Filled out from reference TRBV9 and TRBJ2-1, the complete variable domain reads DSGVTQTPKHLITATGQRVTLRCSPRSGDLSVYWYQQSLDQGLQFLIQYYNGEERAKGNILERFSAQQFPDLHSELNLSSLELGDSALYFCASSVAITVNEQFFGPGTRLTVL.

V gene TRBV7-8 combines with J gene TRBJ1-2, with a weak D call TRBD1 (6 bases). The germline gives CDR1 SGHVS, CDR2 FQNEAQ. Trimming removed 5 bases at V and 1 base at J, with 11 bases between. The CDR3 runs to 14 residues. The CDR3 sequence: CASSRQDGNYGYTF. As DNA, the CDR3 is TGTGCCAGCAGCAGACAGGATGGTAACTATGGCTACACCTTC.

The chain employs TRBV4-2 and TRBJ2-1; 13 bases agree with TRBD2. The V gene end was trimmed by 4 bases and the J gene end by 1 base; junction bases not matched to a gene: 10. There are 19 residues in the CDR3. Germline CDR1 and CDR2: LGHNA and YNFKEQ. CDR3 DNA: TGTGCCAGCAGCCTCGTTAGGACTAGCGGGAGAGGGTCCTACAATGAGCAGTTCTTC. Translation: CASSLVRTSGRGSYNEQFF.

CDR3 amino acids: CASSWGRGEQYF. The CDR3 coding sequence is TGTGCCAGCAGTTGGGGTCGGGGCGAGCAGTACTTC. J is TRBJ2-7 and V is TRBV28; a weak D match, TRBD2 (5 bases). Germline V CDR1 and CDR2: MDHEN, SYDVKM. CDR3 length equals 12 residues. V dropped 4 bases and J dropped 6 bases, with 10 bases sitting between them.

The chain couples TRBV9 to TRBJ2-5; 9 nucleotides line up with TRBD1. With V trimmed by 4 bases and J by 1 base, 5 bases remained unmatched. The CDR3 totals 15 residues. Germline CDR1 reads SGDLS; CDR2 reads YYNGEE. The CDR3 coding sequence is TGTGCCAGCAGCAAAGTGACAGGGGGCCAAGAGACCCAGTACTTC. It is translated as CASSKVTGGQETQYF.

This clone occurred a few times. This chain links TRBV10-3 with TRBJ1-1; D is perhaps TRBD1 (5 bases). The CDR3 runs 13 residues. Germline V lookup: CDR1 ENHRY, CDR2 SYGVKD. V was pared by 4 bases and J by 4 bases, with 10 bases between. The CDR3 DNA sequence: TGTGCCATCAGTGGGGGCGAGGGCACTGAAGCTTTCTTT. This translates into CAISGGEGTEAFF.

This rearrangement joins TRBV5-1 to TRBJ2-5; 8 bases are shared with TRBD1. The V gene's germline CDR1 is SGHRS and CDR2 YFSETQ. Trimming at V came to 4 bases and at J to 4 bases, leaving 9 bases not matched to a gene. The CDR3 is 15 residues long. The CDR3 DNA is TGCGCCAGCAGCCCCGGACAGGGTTTGGTAGAGACCCAGTACTTC. It yields the protein CASSPGQGLVETQYF.

The chain joins TRBV6-1 to TRBJ1-2; 8 nucleotides agree with TRBD1. CDR1 and CDR2 (germline): MNHNS, SASEGT. The V and J ends lost 6 bases and 3 bases, in that order; junction bases with no gene match: 9. There are 15 residues in the CDR3. Here the CDR3 DNA reads TGTGCCAGCAGGAATCCAGGGGGCTCGCACTATGGCTACACCTTC. Protein product: CASRNPGGSHYGYTF.